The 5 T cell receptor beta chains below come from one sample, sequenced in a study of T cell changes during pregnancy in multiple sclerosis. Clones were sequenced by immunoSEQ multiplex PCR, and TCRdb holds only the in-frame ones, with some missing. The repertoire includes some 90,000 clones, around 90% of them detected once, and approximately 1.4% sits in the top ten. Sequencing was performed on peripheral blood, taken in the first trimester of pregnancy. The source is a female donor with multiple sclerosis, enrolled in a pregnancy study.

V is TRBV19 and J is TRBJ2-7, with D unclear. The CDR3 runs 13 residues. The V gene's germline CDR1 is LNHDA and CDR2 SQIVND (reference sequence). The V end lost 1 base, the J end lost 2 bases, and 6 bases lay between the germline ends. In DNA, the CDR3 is TGTGCCAGTAGTATAGGACTGACCTACGAGCAGTACTTC. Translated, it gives CASSIGLTYEQYF.

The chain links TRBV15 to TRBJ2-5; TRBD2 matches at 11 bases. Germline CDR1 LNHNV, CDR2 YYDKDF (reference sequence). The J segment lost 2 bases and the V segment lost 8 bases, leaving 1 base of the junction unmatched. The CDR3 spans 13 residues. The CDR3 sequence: CATGTSGQETQYF. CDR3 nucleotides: TGTGCCACCGGGACTAGCGGTCAAGAGACCCAGTACTTC. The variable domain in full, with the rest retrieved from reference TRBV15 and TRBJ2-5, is DAMVIQNPRYQVTQFGKPVTLSCSQTLNHNVMYWYQQKSSQAPKLLFHYYDKDFNNEADTPDNFQSRRPNTSFCFLDIRSPGLGDTAMYLCATGTSGQETQYFGPGTRLLVL.

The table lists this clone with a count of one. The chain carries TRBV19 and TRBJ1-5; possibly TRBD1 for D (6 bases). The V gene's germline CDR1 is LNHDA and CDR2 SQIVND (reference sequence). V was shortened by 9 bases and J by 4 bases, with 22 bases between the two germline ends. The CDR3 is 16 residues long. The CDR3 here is CASSTKRTARNQPQHF. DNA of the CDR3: TGTGCCAGCTCGACTAAACGGACAGCCAGAAATCAGCCCCAGCATTTT.

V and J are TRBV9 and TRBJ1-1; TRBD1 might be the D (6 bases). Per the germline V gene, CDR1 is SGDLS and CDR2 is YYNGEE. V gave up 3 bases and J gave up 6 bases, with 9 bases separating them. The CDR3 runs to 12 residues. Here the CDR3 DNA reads TGTGCCAGCAGCGCCAGGGGCCCTGAAGCTTTCTTT. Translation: CASSARGPEAFF.

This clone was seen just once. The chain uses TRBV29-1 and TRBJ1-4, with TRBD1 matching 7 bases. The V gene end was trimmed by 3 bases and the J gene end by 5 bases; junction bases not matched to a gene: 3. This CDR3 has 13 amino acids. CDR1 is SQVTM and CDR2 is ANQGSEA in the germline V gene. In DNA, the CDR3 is TGCAGCGTTGAGACAGGGCTCAATGAAAAACTGTTTTTT. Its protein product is CSVETGLNEKLFF.